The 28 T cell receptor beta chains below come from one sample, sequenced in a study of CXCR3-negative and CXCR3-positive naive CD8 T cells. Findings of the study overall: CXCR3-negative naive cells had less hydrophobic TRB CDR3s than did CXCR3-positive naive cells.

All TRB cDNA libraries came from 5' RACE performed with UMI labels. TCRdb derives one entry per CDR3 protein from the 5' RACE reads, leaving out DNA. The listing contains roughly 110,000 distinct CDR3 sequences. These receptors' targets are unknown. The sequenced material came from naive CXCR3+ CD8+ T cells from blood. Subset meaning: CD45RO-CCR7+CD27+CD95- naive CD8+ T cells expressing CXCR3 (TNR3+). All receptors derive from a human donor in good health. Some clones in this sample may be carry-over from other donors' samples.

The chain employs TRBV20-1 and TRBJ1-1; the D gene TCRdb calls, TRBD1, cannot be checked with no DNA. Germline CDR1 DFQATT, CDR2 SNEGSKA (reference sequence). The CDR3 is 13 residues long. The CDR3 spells CSARAGDYTEAFF.

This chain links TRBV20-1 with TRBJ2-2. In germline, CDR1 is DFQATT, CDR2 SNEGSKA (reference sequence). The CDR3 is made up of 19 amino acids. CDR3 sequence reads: CSARETYRGGLENTGELFF.

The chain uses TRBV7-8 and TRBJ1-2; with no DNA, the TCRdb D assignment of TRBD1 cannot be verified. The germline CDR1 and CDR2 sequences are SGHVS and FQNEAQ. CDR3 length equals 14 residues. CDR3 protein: CASSLGGSDYGYTF.

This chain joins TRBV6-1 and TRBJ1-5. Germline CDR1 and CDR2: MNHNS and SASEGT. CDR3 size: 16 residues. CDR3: CASTESTGYSNQPQHF.

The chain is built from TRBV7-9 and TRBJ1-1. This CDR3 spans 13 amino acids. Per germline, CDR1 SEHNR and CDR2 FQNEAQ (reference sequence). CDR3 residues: CASSQAVNTEAFF.

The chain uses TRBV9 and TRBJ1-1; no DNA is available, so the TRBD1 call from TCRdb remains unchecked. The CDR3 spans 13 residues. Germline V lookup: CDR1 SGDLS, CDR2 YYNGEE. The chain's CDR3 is CASSVTGNTEAFF.

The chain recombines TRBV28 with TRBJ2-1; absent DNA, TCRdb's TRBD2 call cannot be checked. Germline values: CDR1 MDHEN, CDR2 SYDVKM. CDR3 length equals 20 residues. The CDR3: CASSRPQPGLAGASYNEQFF.

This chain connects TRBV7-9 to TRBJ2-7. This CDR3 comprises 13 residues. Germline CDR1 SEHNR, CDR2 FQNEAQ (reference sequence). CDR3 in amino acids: CASSSPVSYEQYF. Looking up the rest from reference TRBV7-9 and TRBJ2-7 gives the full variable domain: DTGVSQNPRHKITKRGQNVTFRCDPISEHNRLYWYRQTLGQGPEFLTYFQNEAQLEKSRLLSDRFSAERPKGSFSTLEIQRTEQGDSAMYLCASSSPVSYEQYFGPGTRLTVT.

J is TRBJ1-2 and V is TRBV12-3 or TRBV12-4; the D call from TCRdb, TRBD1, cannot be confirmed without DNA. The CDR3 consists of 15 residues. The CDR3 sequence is CASSSRDSPNYGYTF.

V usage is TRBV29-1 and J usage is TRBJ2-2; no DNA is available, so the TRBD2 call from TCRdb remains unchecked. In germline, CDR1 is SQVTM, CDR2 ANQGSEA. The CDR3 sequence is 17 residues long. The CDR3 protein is CSVEAPQREGGAGELFF.

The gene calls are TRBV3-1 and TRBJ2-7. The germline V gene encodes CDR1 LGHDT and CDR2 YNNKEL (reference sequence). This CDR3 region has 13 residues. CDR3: CASSQVWPDEQYF.

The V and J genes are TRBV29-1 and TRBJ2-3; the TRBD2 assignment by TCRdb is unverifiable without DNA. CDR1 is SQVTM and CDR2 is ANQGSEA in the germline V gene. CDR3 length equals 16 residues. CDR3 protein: CSVEGLAGGSPDTQYF.

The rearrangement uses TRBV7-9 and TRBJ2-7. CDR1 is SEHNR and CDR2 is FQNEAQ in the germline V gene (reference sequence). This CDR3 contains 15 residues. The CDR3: CASSSRLTHSYEQYF.

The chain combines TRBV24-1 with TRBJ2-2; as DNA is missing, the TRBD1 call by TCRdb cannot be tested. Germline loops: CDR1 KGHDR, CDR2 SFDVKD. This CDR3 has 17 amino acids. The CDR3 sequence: CATSGPNGPLDTGELFF.

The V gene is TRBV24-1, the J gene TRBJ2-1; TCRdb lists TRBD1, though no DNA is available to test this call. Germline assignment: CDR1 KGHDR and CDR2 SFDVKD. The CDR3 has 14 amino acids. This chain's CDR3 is CATSDPGGDRVWFF.

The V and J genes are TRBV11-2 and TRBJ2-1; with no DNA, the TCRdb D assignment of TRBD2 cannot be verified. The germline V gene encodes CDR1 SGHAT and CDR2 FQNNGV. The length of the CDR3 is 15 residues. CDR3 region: CASSLDASGGLEQFF.

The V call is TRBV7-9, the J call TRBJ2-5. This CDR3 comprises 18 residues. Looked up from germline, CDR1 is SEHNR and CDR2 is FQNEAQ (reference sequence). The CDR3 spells CASSAPPEQFLYQETQYF.

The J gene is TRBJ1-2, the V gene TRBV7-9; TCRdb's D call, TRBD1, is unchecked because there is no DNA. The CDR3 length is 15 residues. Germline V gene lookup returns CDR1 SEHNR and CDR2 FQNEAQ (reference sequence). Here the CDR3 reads CASSLASGQASGYTF.

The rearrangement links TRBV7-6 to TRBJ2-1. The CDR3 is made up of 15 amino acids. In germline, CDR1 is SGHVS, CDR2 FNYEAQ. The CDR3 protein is CASSLSGSSYNEQFF.

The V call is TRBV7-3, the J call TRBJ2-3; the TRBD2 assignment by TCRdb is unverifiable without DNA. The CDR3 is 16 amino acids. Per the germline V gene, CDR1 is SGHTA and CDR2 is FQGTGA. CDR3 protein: CASSSGGGGSTDTQYF.

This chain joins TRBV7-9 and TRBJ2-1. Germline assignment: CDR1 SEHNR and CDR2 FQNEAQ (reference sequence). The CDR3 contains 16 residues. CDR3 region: CANSSVSRFSYNEQFF. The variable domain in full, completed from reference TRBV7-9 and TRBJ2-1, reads DTGVSQNPRHKITKRGQNVTFRCDPISEHNRLYWYRQTLGQGPEFLTYFQNEAQLEKSRLLSDRFSAERPKGSFSTLEIQRTEQGDSAMYLCANSSVSRFSYNEQFFGPGTRLTVL.

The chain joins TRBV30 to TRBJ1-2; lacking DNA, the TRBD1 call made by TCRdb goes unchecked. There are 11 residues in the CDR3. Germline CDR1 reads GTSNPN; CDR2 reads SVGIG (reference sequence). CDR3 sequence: CAWSGTVGYTF.

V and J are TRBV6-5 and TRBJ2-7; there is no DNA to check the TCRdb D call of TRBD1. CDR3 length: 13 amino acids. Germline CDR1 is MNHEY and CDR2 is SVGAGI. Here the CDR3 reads CASRAGQGYEQYF.

CDR3 protein: CASSALEADTQYF. The chain has TRBV12-3 or TRBV12-4 and TRBJ2-3; absent DNA, TCRdb's TRBD2 call cannot be checked. The CDR3 covers 13 residues.

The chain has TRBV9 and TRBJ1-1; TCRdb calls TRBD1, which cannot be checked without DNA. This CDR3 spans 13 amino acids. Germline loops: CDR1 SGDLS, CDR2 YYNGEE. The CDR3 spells CASSVGGYTEAFF.

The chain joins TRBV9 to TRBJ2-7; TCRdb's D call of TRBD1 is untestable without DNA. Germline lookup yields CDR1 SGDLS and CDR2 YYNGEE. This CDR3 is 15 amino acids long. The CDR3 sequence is CASSASTGSSYEQYF.

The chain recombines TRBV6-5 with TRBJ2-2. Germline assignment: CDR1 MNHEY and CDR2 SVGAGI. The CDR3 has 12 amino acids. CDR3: CASKVNTGELFF.

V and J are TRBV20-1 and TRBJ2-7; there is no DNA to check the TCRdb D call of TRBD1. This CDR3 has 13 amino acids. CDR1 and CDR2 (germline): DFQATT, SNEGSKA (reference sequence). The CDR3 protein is CSASRDISYEQYF.